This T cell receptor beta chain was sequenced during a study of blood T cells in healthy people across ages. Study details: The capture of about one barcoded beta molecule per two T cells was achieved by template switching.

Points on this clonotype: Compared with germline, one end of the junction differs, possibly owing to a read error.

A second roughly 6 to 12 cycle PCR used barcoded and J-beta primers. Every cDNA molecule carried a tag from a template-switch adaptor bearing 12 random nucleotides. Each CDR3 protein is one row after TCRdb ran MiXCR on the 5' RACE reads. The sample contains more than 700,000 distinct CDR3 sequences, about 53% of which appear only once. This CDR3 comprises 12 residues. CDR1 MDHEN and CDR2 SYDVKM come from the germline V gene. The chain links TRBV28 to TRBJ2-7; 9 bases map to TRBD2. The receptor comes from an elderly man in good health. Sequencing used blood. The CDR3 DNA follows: TGTACCAGCAGTTTAGCGGGGGTCGAGCAGTACTTC. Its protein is CTSSLAGVEQYF. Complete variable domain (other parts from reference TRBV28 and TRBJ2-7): DVKVTQSSRYLVKRTGEKVFLECVQDMDHENMFWYRQDPGLGLRLIYFSYDVKMKEKGDIPEGYSVSREKKERFSLILESASTNQTSMYLCTSSLAGVEQYFGPGTRLTVT.